Below, 3 T cell receptor beta chains from the same sample are listed, as sequenced in a study of OX40 agonist ivuxolimab in advanced cancers. Profiling relied on immunoSEQ multiplex PCR, and the TCRdb table lists in-frame clones only, not all of them. This table has some 100,000 clones, 75% to 90% appearing once. The sequences come from CD4+ or CD8+ T cells sorted from blood, collected in a trial of the OX40 agonist ivuxolimab. These receptors were taken from an adult with an advanced solid tumor such as melanoma, head and neck, liver or kidney cancer.

The CDR3 nucleotides are TGTGCCAGCAGTTTAGCGGTTAGCACAGATACGCAGTATTTT. This codes for CASSLAVSTDTQYF. The genes are TRBV27 and TRBJ2-3; no reliable D call. Germline loops: CDR1 MNHEY, CDR2 SMNVEV (reference sequence). The CDR3 totals 14 residues. The ends were cut back, 2 bases at V and 0 bases at J, with 6 bases in the middle.

This clone was seen only once. The J gene is TRBJ1-3, the V gene TRBV11-2; a possible D gene is TRBD1 (5 bases). Trimming removed 0 bases at V and 1 base at J, with 16 bases between. The germline V gene encodes CDR1 SGHAT and CDR2 FQNNGV. The CDR3 contains 18 residues. The DNA of the CDR3 is TGTGCCAGCAGCTTAGATCGGGTGGGGCTTGGTTCTGGAAACACCATATATTTT. Its protein is CASSLDRVGLGSGNTIYF.

The chain combines TRBV10-2 with TRBJ1-1; the D gene is possibly TRBD1 (6 bases). The germline gives CDR1 WSHSY, CDR2 SAAADI. The germline V and J ends were trimmed by 5 bases and 3 bases, with 13 bases remaining between them. The CDR3 consists of 14 residues. The CDR3 is CASSHRATDTEAFF. CDR3 DNA: TGCGCCAGCAGTCACAGGGCAACGGACACTGAAGCTTTCTTT.